This T cell receptor beta chain was sequenced for a study of tumor-infiltrating lymphocytes in primary liver carcinoma. In the study overall: Productive TCRbeta reads per sample were roughly 3.5 to 7.13 million, not differing by tissue.

Synthesis of TCR beta cDNA was carried out from about 0.55 ug total RNA with a constant-region primer. Construction of TCR beta libraries relied on three successive nested multiplex PCR rounds employing slightly modified ARM-PCR. Running 9 to 10 cycles apiece, the first two PCR rounds relied on TRBV1-TRBV30 forward primers together with a C-beta reverse primer. From the multiplex PCR reads, TCRdb called clonotypes with MiXCR, one entry per CDR3 protein. Of about 75,000 distinct CDR3 sequences in the sample, around 66% were seen once. This clonotype was seen at least ten times. Joint extraction of RNA and DNA used roughly 19-31 mg of bulk tissue that was unsorted. Germline V gives CDR1 MNHEY, CDR2 SVGEGT. The length of the CDR3 is 17 residues. Trimming took off 5 bases at V and 4 bases at J, with 22 bases between the two ends.

This chain connects TRBV6-2 or TRBV6-3 to TRBJ2-3; D is perhaps TRBD1 (6 bases). Sequencing input: tumor-adjacent normal liver tissue. The receptor comes from a man aged 35-49 years with primary liver carcinoma and hepatitis B virus infection. This chain's CDR3 is CASSRTGTPIPPDTQYF. DNA of the CDR3: TGTGCCAGCAGTCGTACCGGGACACCAATCCCTCCAGATACGCAGTATTTT.